What follows describes a single T cell receptor (beta chain). Its antigen is unidentified. The study ran its PCR with 60 Vbeta and 13 Jbeta primers. Profiled with immunoSEQ multiplex PCR; TCRdb holds only in-frame clones, not every one. The sample spans some 39,000 clones; the ten largest clones claim about 4%. The data derive from a study of cytomegalovirus exposure and HLA in healthy donors. Study results and limitations: In a later analysis, V- and J-gene trimming of beta chains associated with a DCLRE1C missense variant, replicated independently.

This CDR3 is built from 14 residues. Germline V gene lookup returns CDR1 LGHNA and CDR2 YNFKEQ. Germline trimming cut 6 bases from V and 5 bases from J; bases unmatched to any gene: 7. The receptor's source is a male donor in good health and CMV-seronegative. The chain carries TRBV4-2 and TRBJ2-3, with 8 nucleotides matching TRBD2. Source material: PBMCs. The CDR3 DNA sequence: TGTGCCAGCAGTGGGCGGGGGGATGTAGATACGCAGTATTTT. Residues: CASSGRGDVDTQYF.